The T cell receptor beta chain described here comes from a study of blood T cell repertoires in COVID-19. The length of the CDR3 is 15 residues. Sequencing used immunoSEQ multiplex PCR; TCRdb keeps in-frame clones, though not all of them. There are about 81,000 clones in the sample; approximately 92% occur only once, and 5.2% lies in the top ten. The chain combines TRBV21-1 with TRBJ1-6; TRBD1 is the table's D call, not checked against the DNA. TRBV21-1 is annotated as a pseudogene. The receptor comes from an elderly woman with active COVID-19. Sequencing was performed on peripheral blood. The CDR3 loop reads CASSKGPRGHSPLHF. CDR3 nucleotide sequence: TGTGCCAGCAGCAAAGGGCCCAGGGGGCATTCACCCCTCCACTTT.